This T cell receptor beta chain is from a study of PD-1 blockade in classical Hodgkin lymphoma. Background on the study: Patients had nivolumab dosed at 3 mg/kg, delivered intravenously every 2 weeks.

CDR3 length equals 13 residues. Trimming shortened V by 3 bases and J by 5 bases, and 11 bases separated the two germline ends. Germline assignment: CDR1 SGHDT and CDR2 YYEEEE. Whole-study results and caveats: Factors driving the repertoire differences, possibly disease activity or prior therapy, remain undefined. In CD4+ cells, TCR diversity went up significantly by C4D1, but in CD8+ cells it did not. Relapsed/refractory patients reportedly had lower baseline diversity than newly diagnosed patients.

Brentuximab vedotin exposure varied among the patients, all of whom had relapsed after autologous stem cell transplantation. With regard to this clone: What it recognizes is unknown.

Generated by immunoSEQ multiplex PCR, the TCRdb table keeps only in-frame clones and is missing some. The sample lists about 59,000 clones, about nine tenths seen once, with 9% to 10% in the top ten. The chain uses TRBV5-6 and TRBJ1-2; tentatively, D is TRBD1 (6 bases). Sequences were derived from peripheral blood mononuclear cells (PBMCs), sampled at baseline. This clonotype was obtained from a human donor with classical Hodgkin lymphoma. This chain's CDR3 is CASSWDTSYGYTF. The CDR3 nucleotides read TGTGCCAGCAGCTGGGACACCTCGTATGGCTACACCTTC.